This passage covers 28 T cell receptor beta chains from one sample sequenced in a study of OX40 agonist ivuxolimab in advanced cancers. TCRdb's copy holds only in-frame clones and misses some; the assay was immunoSEQ multiplex PCR. The top ten clones hold 20% to 25% of a sample with about 32,000 clones, around 80% of them seen once. The input for sequencing was CD4+ or CD8+ T cells sorted from blood, taken in a trial of the OX40 agonist ivuxolimab. Source of these receptors: an adult with an advanced solid tumor such as melanoma, head and neck, liver or kidney cancer.

CDR3 nucleotide sequence: TGTGCCAGCAGCCCGGACAGGGGACATGGCTACACCTTC. Translating it yields CASSPDRGHGYTF. This sequence joins TRBV7-2 and TRBJ1-2, with 9 nucleotides matching TRBD1. V was clipped by 5 bases and J by 6 bases; unmatched bases: 4. The CDR3 length is 13 residues. CDR1 is SGHTA and CDR2 is FQGNSA in the germline V gene.

The chain joins TRBV7-9 to TRBJ1-2, with D perhaps matching TRBD1 (6 bases). V dropped 5 bases and J dropped 4 bases, with 11 bases sitting between them. This CDR3 spans 13 amino acids. Germline V lookup: CDR1 SEHNR, CDR2 FQNEAQ (reference sequence). CDR3 protein: CASSVQGPYGYTF. CDR3 in DNA: TGTGCCAGCAGCGTACAGGGCCCCTATGGCTACACCTTC.

The rearrangement joins TRBV5-4 to TRBJ2-5; D call uncertain. CDR3 length: 14 amino acids. Per germline, CDR1 SGHNT and CDR2 YYREEE (reference sequence). V gave up 0 bases and J gave up 1 base, with 7 bases separating them. The CDR3 loop reads CASSLVVSQETQYF. The CDR3 nucleotides read TGTGCCAGCAGCTTGGTGGTCAGCCAAGAGACCCAGTACTTC.

The chain couples TRBV6-1 to TRBJ1-2; no clear D. V was clipped by 1 base and J by 8 bases, with 8 bases between them. CDR3 length: 12 amino acids. CDR1 MNHNS and CDR2 SASEGT come from the germline V gene. CDR3 DNA: TGTGCCAGCAGTGAAGTCAGCCGGGGCTACACCTTC. Translated, it gives CASSEVSRGYTF.

This clone was seen only once. This rearrangement joins TRBV7-3 to TRBJ2-3, with D uncertain. The germline V gene has CDR1 SGHTA and CDR2 FQGTGA. The CDR3 spans 15 residues. The ends were cut back, 2 bases at V and 4 bases at J, with 13 bases in the middle. CDR3 bases: TGTGCCAGCAGCTTATTTGGAATAACGGCAGATACGCAGTATTTT. Protein product: CASSLFGITADTQYF.

This chain links TRBV19 with TRBJ1-5, with D perhaps matching TRBD1 (5 bases). CDR1 LNHDA and CDR2 SQIVND come from the germline V gene (reference sequence). Deletions cut 3 bases from V and 5 bases from J, with 8 bases between. This CDR3 region has 13 residues. The CDR3 sequence is CASSIQGHQPQHF. The CDR3 coding sequence is TGTGCCAGTAGTATTCAGGGTCATCAGCCCCAGCATTTT.

This clone was observed at least ten times. The gene calls are TRBV29-1 and TRBJ1-1, with 8 bases identical to TRBD1. V dropped 2 bases and J dropped 4; count of bases not matched to a gene: 3. Germline V gives CDR1 SQVTM, CDR2 ANQGSEA. The CDR3 has 13 amino acids. CDR3 sequence (DNA): TGCAGCGTTGAAACAGGGGGAGGCACTGAAGCTTTCTTT. Translating it yields CSVETGGGTEAFF.

This clone was seen once. The chain combines TRBV7-2 with TRBJ1-4; tentatively, D is TRBD1 (5 bases). Per the germline V gene, CDR1 is SGHTA and CDR2 is FQGNSA. Trimming stripped 3 bases from V and 8 bases from J, with 16 bases between. This CDR3 comprises 15 residues. CDR3 in amino acids: CASSFGAVTGEKLFF. The CDR3 nucleotides read TGTGCCAGCAGCTTCGGGGCCGTGACCGGCGAAAAACTGTTTTTT. Full variable domain (rest looked up from reference TRBV7-2 and TRBJ1-4): GAGVSQSPSNKVTEKGKDVELRCDPISGHTALYWYRQSLGQGLEFLIYFQGNSAPDKSGLPSDRFSAERTGGSVSTLTIQRTQQEDSAVYLCASSFGAVTGEKLFFGSGTQLSVL.

The V call is TRBV20-1, the J call TRBJ1-2; no reliable D call. V lost 6 bases to trimming and J lost 2 bases, with 7 bases between them. The CDR3 totals 11 residues. CDR1 is DFQATT, CDR2 SNEGSKA, per germline (reference sequence). CDR3 DNA: TGCAGTGCAAAGCACAACTATGGCTACACCTTC. It encodes CSAKHNYGYTF.

This clone was seen just once. The V and J genes are TRBV6-5 and TRBJ1-3; D remains ambiguous. Trimming took off 0 bases at V and 11 bases at J, with 11 bases between the two ends. Germline CDR1 and CDR2: MNHEY and SVGAGI. The CDR3 is 13 residues long. The CDR3 region has the DNA TGTGCCAGCAGTTACTCGGTCCGGGAATCCATATATTTT. Translation: CASSYSVRESIYF.

In its sample, this clone was seen once. The CDR3 loop is CASNIVGQETQYF. CDR3 nucleotides: TGCGCCAGCAACATAGTGGGGCAAGAGACCCAGTACTTC. V usage is TRBV5-1 and J usage is TRBJ2-5, with unresolved D. CDR3 length: 13 residues. The germline CDR1 and CDR2 sequences are SGHRS and YFSETQ. V lost 6 bases and J 2 bases, leaving 11 bases between the germline ends. The whole variable domain, remainder taken from reference TRBV5-1 and TRBJ2-5, is KAGVTQTPRYLIKTRGQQVTLSCSPISGHRSVSWYQQTPGQGLQFLFEYFSETQRNKGNFPGRFSGRQFSNSRSEMNVSTLELGDSALYLCASNIVGQETQYFGPGTRLLVL.

This chain joins TRBV6-5 and TRBJ2-4, with D maybe TRBD2 (6 bases). CDR3 length: 14 residues. V gave up 3 bases and J gave up 6 bases, with 12 bases separating them. The germline gives CDR1 MNHEY, CDR2 SVGAGI. The CDR3 DNA follows: TGTGCCAGCAGTTATGGGGGGAGCGGAAACATTCAGTACTTC. It yields the protein CASSYGGSGNIQYF.

This clone showed up just once. V and J are TRBV9 and TRBJ2-6; 9 bases fit TRBD2. Germline CDR1 and CDR2: SGDLS and YYNGEE. This CDR3 comprises 17 residues. V lost 0 bases, J lost 2 bases, and 3 bases stayed unmatched. The CDR3 DNA reads as TGTGCCAGCAGCGTAGGGAGCGGGGGGACTGGGGCCAACGTCCTGACTTTC. It is translated as CASSVGSGGTGANVLTF.

The rearrangement uses TRBV25-1 and TRBJ1-2, with D unclear. CDR1 is MGHDK and CDR2 is SYGVNS in the germline V gene. Between the trimmed V and J ends, which lost 4 bases and 4 bases, there was a span of 7 bases. The CDR3 length is 12 residues. The CDR3 sequence is CASSVLSYGYTF. CDR3 nucleotides: TGTGCCAGCAGTGTACTTAGCTATGGCTACACCTTC.

The chain employs TRBV7-9 and TRBJ2-4, with a tentative D call TRBD1 (5 bases). Trimming took 3 bases from V and 0 from J, leaving 9 bases between them. The CDR3 is made up of 15 amino acids. Germline loops: CDR1 SEHNR, CDR2 FQNEAQ (reference sequence). The DNA of the CDR3 is TGTGCCAGCAGCTTTCTGGGGCTAGCCAAAAACATTCAGTACTTC. It yields the protein CASSFLGLAKNIQYF.

V and J are TRBV15 and TRBJ2-7; D is undetermined. Germline V lookup: CDR1 LNHNV, CDR2 YYDKDF (reference sequence). This CDR3 has 11 residues. V was trimmed by 5 bases and J by 4 bases, leaving 6 bases between them. The CDR3 here is CATSSEYEQYF. In DNA form, the CDR3 reads TGTGCCACCAGCTCAGAATACGAGCAGTACTTC.

The chain uses TRBV29-1 and TRBJ1-2; D gene uncertain. This CDR3 spans 12 amino acids. CDR1 is SQVTM, CDR2 ANQGSEA, per germline. V was cut by 1 base and J by 3 bases, with 6 bases left in between. CDR3 in amino acids: CSVEATDYGYTF. CDR3 DNA sequence: TGCAGCGTTGAAGCCACTGACTATGGCTACACCTTC.

The V gene is TRBV2, the J gene TRBJ1-4; D possibly corresponds to TRBD1 (6 bases). The V and J ends lost 3 bases and 5 bases respectively, with 10 bases between them. The CDR3 has 14 amino acids. The V gene's germline CDR1 is SNHLY and CDR2 FYNNEI. CDR3 bases: TGTGCCAGCAGTGACGGGGGCTCCAATGAAAAACTGTTTTTT. This gives the protein CASSDGGSNEKLFF.

The J gene is TRBJ1-1, the V gene TRBV2, with D possibly TRBD1 on 6 matching bases. Deletions cut 10 bases from V and 11 bases from J, with 14 bases between. The CDR3 is made up of 10 amino acids. CDR1 and CDR2 from the germline V gene are SNHLY and FYNNEI. The CDR3 coding sequence is TGTGCCACCTACAGGGAGGTGGCTTTCTTT. Translated, it gives CATYREVAFF.

This clone has only one observation. This chain connects TRBV27 to TRBJ1-1, with a weak D call TRBD1 (6 bases). The germline CDR1 and CDR2 sequences are MNHEY and SMNVEV (reference sequence). V shed 6 bases and J shed 7 bases, with 18 bases lying between them. The CDR3 runs to 14 residues. The DNA for the CDR3 is TGTGCCAGCAGGGGGACGAGGGGGGCGGTTGAAGCTTTCTTT. It is translated as CASRGTRGAVEAFF.

V is TRBV5-5 and J is TRBJ2-5; D is possibly TRBD2 (6 bases). The CDR3 totals 16 residues. The V and J ends lost 0 bases and 4 bases respectively, with 16 bases between them. CDR1 and CDR2 (germline): SGHKS, YYEKEE (reference sequence). CDR3 in DNA: TGTGCCAGCAGCTTGGGGGGAGGCCAACGAGGAGAGACCCAGTACTTC. Protein: CASSLGGGQRGETQYF.

V and J are TRBV10-1 and TRBJ2-3; D not resolved. This CDR3 has 14 residues. The germline V gene encodes CDR1 WNHNN and CDR2 SYGVQD (reference sequence). The V gene lost 6 bases and the J gene lost 5 bases, with 15 bases spanning the gap. CDR3 nucleotides: TGCGCCAGCAGCAAGGACCGATTGGGAGATACGCAGTATTTT. Amino acids: CASSKDRLGDTQYF.

V usage is TRBV7-8 and J usage is TRBJ2-3, with D perhaps matching TRBD1 (6 bases). The V gene lost 3 bases and the J gene lost 3 bases, with 16 bases spanning the gap. Per germline, CDR1 SGHVS and CDR2 FQNEAQ. The CDR3 is 16 residues long. The CDR3 bases are TGTGCCAGCAGCTTCCTGAGGGCCAGGGGAACAGATACGCAGTATTTT. Residues: CASSFLRARGTDTQYF.

The chain carries TRBV6-1 and TRBJ1-3; D gene ambiguous. Trimming took 6 bases from V and 0 from J, leaving 3 bases between them. The CDR3 covers 12 residues. Germline V gene sequence: CDR1 MNHNS, CDR2 SASEGT. CDR3 nucleotides: TGTGCCAGCAGGGCCTCTGGAAACACCATATATTTT. Protein: CASRASGNTIYF.

The genes are TRBV19 and TRBJ1-3; TRBD1 aligns across 8 bases. Trimming at V came to 8 bases and at J to 6 bases, leaving 9 bases not matched to a gene. Looked up from germline, CDR1 is LNHDA and CDR2 is SQIVND (reference sequence). The CDR3 has 14 residues. The CDR3: CASSWDRLKNTIYF. CDR3 nucleotides: TGTGCCAGTTCTTGGGACAGGCTGAAAAACACCATATATTTT.

Written as DNA, the CDR3 is TGTGCCAGCAGCTTGGTGGCAGCTGAGGGGACCCAGTACTTC. Protein product: CASSLVAAEGTQYF. V and J are TRBV5-5 and TRBJ2-5, with D tentatively TRBD2 (5 bases). The germline V gene encodes CDR1 SGHKS and CDR2 YYEKEE (reference sequence). The CDR3 is made up of 14 amino acids. V was pared by 0 bases and J by 7 bases, with 13 bases between.

The chain uses TRBV19 and TRBJ1-1; TRBD1 aligns across 7 bases. Germline V gene data show CDR1 as LNHDA and CDR2 as SQIVND (reference sequence). This CDR3 has 14 amino acids. J lost 4 bases, V lost 4 bases, and 6 bases had no gene match. DNA of the CDR3: TGTGCCAGTAGTAACCAGGGGGTTTCCACTGAAGCTTTCTTT. This translates into CASSNQGVSTEAFF.

This clone ranks as medium-sized (0.01 to 0.1%). J is TRBJ2-1 and V is TRBV11-2, with TRBD2 matching 14 bases. CDR3 length: 17 amino acids. Trimming removed 3 bases from V and 9 bases from J; junction bases left unmatched: 10. The germline gives CDR1 SGHAT, CDR2 FQNNGV. The CDR3 DNA is TGTGCCAGCAGCTTGCACCGACTAGCGGGGGGGCGACGTGAGCAGTTCTTC. Translation: CASSLHRLAGGRREQFF.